This T cell receptor (beta chain) stems from a study of shared clonotypes between healthy human individuals. Study-wide results and caveats: Sharing across a handful of donors was seen in approximately 5.2% of naive CD4 clonotypes.

It was into CD45RA+ naive and CD45RA-negative memory subsets that the CD4+ cells were split. Deep-level running was used for the assay. The protocol was immunoSEQ multiplex PCR, while the TCRdb copy is restricted to in-frame clones and leaves out a portion. The table has about 600,000 clones, 97% seen once. Trimming removed 4 bases from V and 1 base from J, with 19 bases in between. The CDR3 sequence is 17 residues long. Germline V gene sequence: CDR1 MDHEN, CDR2 SYDVKM. Details on this clone: Its target is not known.

The chain has TRBV28 and TRBJ2-5, with D perhaps TRBD1 (5 bases). This clonotype originated in a woman in her 30s in good health. The specimen sequenced was naive CD4+ T cells sorted from blood. Subset here: CD45RA+ positively selected. CDR3 in amino acids: CASSSHPTQTAQETQYF. The CDR3 DNA reads TGTGCCAGCAGTTCCCACCCTACCCAGACAGCCCAAGAGACCCAGTACTTC.